This T cell receptor (beta chain) was documented in a study of blood T cell repertoires in COVID-19. Profiling relied on immunoSEQ multiplex PCR, and the TCRdb table lists in-frame clones only, not all of them. This table has some 320,000 clones, around 92% appearing once. This CDR3 has 14 amino acids. Germline V gene lookup returns CDR1 SNHLY and CDR2 FYNNEI. V was pared by 10 bases and J by 7 bases, with 11 bases of the junction left unmatched. The receptor's source is a woman in her forties or fifties who had been exposed to COVID-19. The chain carries TRBV2 and TRBJ1-5; 9 bases are shared with TRBD1. The source material was PBMCs or T cells enriched from blood (not recorded which). The CDR3 spells CATCPDRGVQPQHF. The DNA of the CDR3 is TGTGCCACCTGCCCGGACAGGGGAGTGCAGCCCCAGCATTTT. Complete variable domain (other parts from reference TRBV2 and TRBJ1-5): EPEVTQTPSHQVTQMGQEVILRCVPISNHLYFYWYRQILGQKVEFLVSFYNNEISEKSEIFDDQFSVERPDGSNFTLKIRSTKLEDSAMYFCATCPDRGVQPQHFGDGTRLSIL.